This T cell receptor beta chain originates from a study of OX40 agonist ivuxolimab in advanced cancers. With regard to the full study: The costimulatory receptor OX40 (CD134) was targeted by ivuxolimab, a fully human IgG2 agonistic monoclonal antibody. Of the roughly 50 dose-escalation patients, hepatocellular carcinoma was present in about 19, melanoma in around 15, renal cell carcinoma in 9 and head and neck cancer in 9. Prior anti-PD-1, anti-PD-L1 or anti-CTLA-4 therapy was permitted, and about two fifths of dose-escalation patients had received checkpoint inhibitors. The point of sequencing TCRbeta in the periphery was to test whether ivuxolimab changed TCR sequence diversity and drove clonal T-cell expansion. Intravenous ivuxolimab was administered to patients every 2 weeks at six dose levels: 0.01, 0.1, 0.3, 1.5, 3 and 10 mg/kg. Partial responses occurred in three dose-escalation patients: two with cutaneous melanoma and one with hepatocellular carcinoma. The monotherapy dose-escalation portion (N = 52 patients) of the phase I ivuxolimab trial is reported in the paper. In the dose-escalation cohort, 82.7% of patients were male, and the mean age was around 60 years, with a range of roughly 20 to 79.

For sequencing of the TCRbeta CDR3 region, genomic DNA was extracted from the sorted cells. The immunoSEQ Assay was used to sequence the TCRbeta CDR3 regions. TCRdb's version of the immuneACCESS table is confined to in-frame rearrangements and falls short of the full clone set. An unresolved V gene accounts for under half of the shortfall where checked; the remainder is of unknown origin. The sample has about 89,000 clones on record, over 75% of them singletons. Of the sample, approximately 0.3% is held by the ten largest clones. In this sample, this clone turned up once. The clone's antigen remains unknown. No base qualities exist here, and no much larger clone lies one base off it. The CDR3, from cysteine to phenylalanine, totals 18 residues. The only DNA kept is the CDR3, 54 bases in frame from the first base. Unmatched junction bases come to 13, with V trimmed by 1 base and J by 4 bases. Taken from the germline V gene, the CDR1 and CDR2 loops are MGHRA and YSYEKL.

Patients with autoimmune disease history or receiving systemic immunosuppression were excluded from the trial. Peripheral blood for TCR sequencing was collected from all dose cohorts at baseline, on cycle 4 day 1, and on cycle 7 day 1. The samples were drawn from a first-in-human, open-label, multicenter phase I dose-escalation trial of ivuxolimab. The trial enrolled adults with locally advanced or metastatic head and neck squamous cell, hepatocellular, melanoma or renal cell carcinoma. Before TCR sequencing, CD4+ T cells and CD8+ T cells from peripheral blood were sorted into separate populations. General conclusions and limits of the study: After ivuxolimab, expanded clones were on average more numerous among CD8+ T cells than among CD4+ T cells. In the 0.1-3.0 mg/kg groups, partial responders had among the lowest normalized peripheral clonal expansion, particularly in CD8+ T cells. At doses from 0.1 to 3.0 mg/kg, clonal expansion was seen in both CD4+ and CD8+ blood T cells between baseline and week 6. Antigen specificity was not determined for the clonally expanded peripheral T cells. Low levels of normalized T-cell clonal expansion were also seen in some patients who did not respond.

The sequence derives from an adult with an advanced solid tumor such as melanoma, head and neck, liver or kidney cancer. The receptor chain draws on TRBV4-1 and TRBJ2-7, with TRBD2 matching 10 junction bases. The sequenced sample was CD4+ or CD8+ T cells sorted from blood, obtained in a trial of the OX40 agonist ivuxolimab. CDR3 sequence: CASSQAGPERGGAYEQYF. Read as DNA, the sequence is TGCGCCAGCAGCCAAGCGGGGCCAGAGCGGGGGGGCGCGTACGAGCAGTACTTC.